This TCR beta chain was recorded in a study of T-cell memory formation after mild COVID-19. General study findings and limits: Contracting CD4+ clones sat mainly in CM and EM; CD8+ in EMRA.

Germline V CDR1 and CDR2: SGHRS, YFSETQ. With 5 bases removed from V and 5 bases from J, the gap between germline ends came to 20 bases. The CDR3 sequence is 15 residues long. TCR alpha and TCR beta cDNA libraries with sample barcodes and UMIs came from 5'RACE using constant-segment primers. Using its own MiXCR run on the 5' RACE reads, TCRdb lists one record per CDR3 protein. The table records about 430,000 distinct CDR3 sequences, 20% to 25% of them present only once. About this clonotype itself: Its antigen is as yet unknown.

V and J are TRBV5-1 and TRBJ2-7; D may be TRBD2 (6 bases). What was sequenced was PBMCs or a T cell subset sorted from them (not recorded which). The receptor was isolated from an adult woman who had mild COVID-19 (a few samples of this study predate the infection). Cell type and time point are not known. The DNA for the CDR3 is TGCGCCAGCAGAGTCCGGGGGTTAACTACTGACGAGCAGTACTTC. Its translation: CASRVRGLTTDEQYF.